One and the same sample provided the 7 T cell receptor beta chains below, sequenced in a study of cytomegalovirus exposure and HLA in healthy donors. PCR was performed using 60 Vbeta and 13 Jbeta primers. The repertoire was sequenced with immunoSEQ multiplex PCR; TCRdb's copy has only in-frame clones and lacks some. The repertoire holds 99,000 or so clones, roughly 15% seen once, with roughly 0.8% in the top ten. Sequencing was done on a sample of PBMCs. The receptor source for this set is a female donor in good health and CMV-seronegative.

This rearrangement joins TRBV6-4 to TRBJ2-1; D might be TRBD1 (6 bases). The CDR3 sequence is 13 residues long. Trimming stripped 2 bases from V and 14 bases from J, with 16 bases between. CDR1 MRHNA and CDR2 SNTAGT come from the germline V gene. CDR3 region: CASSDVGASVKFF. CDR3 sequence (DNA): TGTGCCAGCAGTGACGTGGGGGCATCGGTGAAGTTCTTC.

This clone was detected only a few times. The gene calls are TRBV28 and TRBJ2-1; a weak D match, TRBD1 (5 bases). The CDR3 contains 14 residues. Germline CDR1 is MDHEN and CDR2 is SYDVKM. Trimming took off 2 bases at V and 8 bases at J, with 13 bases between the two ends. The CDR3 DNA reads TGTGCCAGCAGTTTAAAGGGGCGTATATATGAGCAGTTCTTC. Its protein is CASSLKGRIYEQFF.

The V gene is TRBV2, the J gene TRBJ1-1; a weak D match, TRBD1 (5 bases). V was cut by 4 bases and J by 0 bases, with 18 bases left in between. Germline V CDR1 and CDR2: SNHLY, FYNNEI. This CDR3 has 17 residues. CDR3 sequence (DNA): TGTGCCAGCAGTGTGGGCAGCGCTTGGGGCATGAACACTGAAGCTTTCTTT. Its translation: CASSVGSAWGMNTEAFF.

As DNA, the CDR3 is TGTGCCAGCTCGCGCGGGGGACACCAAGAGACCCAGTACTTC. Protein: CASSRGGHQETQYF. The chain is built from TRBV6-5 and TRBJ2-5, with TRBD2 matching over 7 bases. The V gene end was trimmed by 8 bases and the J gene end by 0 bases; junction bases not matched to a gene: 6. The CDR3 runs 14 residues. The V gene's germline CDR1 is MNHEY and CDR2 SVGAGI.

This clone was seen a few times. The genes are TRBV7-8 and TRBJ2-3; possibly TRBD2 for D (5 bases). CDR1 is SGHVS and CDR2 is FQNEAQ in the germline V gene. Between the trimmed V and J ends, which lost 5 bases and 2 bases, there was a span of 14 bases. The CDR3 has 15 residues. The CDR3 sequence is CASSKDSPTTDTQYF. The CDR3, as DNA: TGTGCCAGCAGCAAGGACTCCCCTACCACAGATACGCAGTATTTT.

A few counts support this clone. The chain has TRBV4-3 and TRBJ2-7, with 9 bases identical to TRBD2. V lost 4 bases, J lost 6 bases, and 7 bases stayed unmatched. The CDR3 contains 14 residues. The germline gives CDR1 LGHNA, CDR2 YSLEER. CDR3 region: CASSRQRGVAEQYF. CDR3 sequence (DNA): TGCGCCAGCAGCCGGCAGCGGGGGGTCGCCGAGCAGTACTTC.

This clone was seen once. This sequence joins TRBV7-6 and TRBJ1-5; D remains ambiguous. CDR3 length: 14 amino acids. The V end was cut by 2 bases, the J end by 4 bases, with 9 bases between. Germline loops: CDR1 SGHVS, CDR2 FNYEAQ. CDR3 residues: CASSLQIGNQPQHF. As DNA, the CDR3 is TGTGCCAGCAGCTTACAAATCGGGAATCAGCCCCAGCATTTT.